Detailed here is one TCR beta chain. The antigen is unknown. The data originate from a study of cytomegalovirus exposure and HLA in healthy donors. Study-level results: In vitro experiments confirmed that three CMV-associated chains were specific for CMV antigens. Later genetic work tied a missense DCLRE1C variant to beta-chain V and J trimming. Across donors, presence/absence analyses took sequencing depth to be roughly uniform.

PCR used 60 Vbeta primers and 13 Jbeta primers. Here immunoSEQ multiplex PCR was the method, and the copy in TCRdb shows in-frame clones only, minus some. The repertoire holds about 120,000 clones, with around 81% as singletons. This receptor was identified in a woman aged 25 to 39 in good health and CMV-seronegative. Source material: PBMCs.

The CDR3 DNA reads TGTGCCAGCACCCGGGGGTTCAACTACGAGCAGTACTTC. This translates into CASTRGFNYEQYF. The chain links TRBV27 to TRBJ2-7, with D possibly TRBD2 on 6 matching bases. Looked up from germline, CDR1 is MNHEY and CDR2 is SMNVEV (reference sequence). The CDR3 length is 13 residues. V lost 7 bases to trimming and J lost 3 bases, with 13 bases between them.